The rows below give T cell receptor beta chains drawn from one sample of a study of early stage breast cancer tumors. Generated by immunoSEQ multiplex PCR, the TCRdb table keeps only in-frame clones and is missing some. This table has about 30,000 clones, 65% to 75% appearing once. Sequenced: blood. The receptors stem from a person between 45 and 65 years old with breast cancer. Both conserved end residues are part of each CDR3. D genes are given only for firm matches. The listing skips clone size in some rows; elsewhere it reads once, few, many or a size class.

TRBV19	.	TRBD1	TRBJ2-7	TGTGCCGGACCCTTTTGGGGACAGACAAACGGGTACTACGAGCAGTACTTC	CAGPFWGQTNGYYEQYF
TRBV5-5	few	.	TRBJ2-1	TGTGCCAGCAGCTTGGGGGAGTACAATGAGCAGTTCTTC	CASSLGEYNEQFF
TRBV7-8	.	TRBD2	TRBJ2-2	TGTGCCAGCAGTACGGTCGGGAGGGCCGACGGGGAGCTGTTTTTT	CASSTVGRADGELFF
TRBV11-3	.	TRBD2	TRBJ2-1	TGTGCCAGCAGCTTAGGTAGCGGGAGGGCTAGGGGTGAGCAGTTCTTC	CASSLGSGRARGEQFF
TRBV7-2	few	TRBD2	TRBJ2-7	TGTGCCAGCAGCTTGGGGGGACTAGCGGGAGTCTACGAGCAGTACTTC	CASSLGGLAGVYEQYF
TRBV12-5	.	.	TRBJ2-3	TGTGCTAGTGCCAGGTCCGGGGGAGCAGATACGCAGTATTTT	CASARSGGADTQYF
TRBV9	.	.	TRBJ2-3	TGTGCCAGCAGCCTAGGGACGGTTTCTCTAGATACGCAGTATTTT	CASSLGTVSLDTQYF
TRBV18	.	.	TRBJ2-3	TGTGCCAGCTCGATCGAAGCCAGGGTCCTTTTGGCAGATACGCAGTATTTT	CASSIEARVLLADTQYF
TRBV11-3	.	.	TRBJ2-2	TGTGCCAGCAGCTTAGACACCGGGGAGCTGTTTTTT	CASSLDTGELFF
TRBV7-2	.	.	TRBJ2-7	TGTGCCAGCAGCCGGGACTCATTCTTCTACGAGCAGTACTTC	CASSRDSFFYEQYF
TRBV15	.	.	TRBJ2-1	TGTGCCACCAGCAGAGATCAACTCCCCAATGAGCAGTTCTTC	CATSRDQLPNEQFF
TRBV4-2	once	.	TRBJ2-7	TGTGCCAGCAGCCAATTGGGCCACAGCTACGAGCAGTACTTC	CASSQLGHSYEQYF
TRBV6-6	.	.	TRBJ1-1	TGTGCCAGCAGTTCGGGGGCCCTGAACACTGAAGCTTTCTTT	CASSSGALNTEAFF
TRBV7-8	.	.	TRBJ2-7	TGTGCCAGCAGCGCTATGGGACTCCCTAGGGAGCAGTACTTC	CASSAMGLPREQYF
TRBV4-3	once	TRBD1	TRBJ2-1	TGCGCCAGCAGCCAAGGTGCAGGGGGCCGTGAGCAGTTCTTC	CASSQGAGGREQFF
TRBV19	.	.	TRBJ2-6	TGTGCCAGTAGTATAGGGGTCGGGGACAGGGCCAGCGGGAGGTCTGGGGCCAACGTCCTGACTTTC	CASSIGVGDRASGRSGANVLTF
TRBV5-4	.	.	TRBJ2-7	TGTGCCAGCAGCTTGGGGGCAGGGGAGTATGCCGAGCAGTACTTC	CASSLGAGEYAEQYF
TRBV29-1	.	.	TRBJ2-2	TGCAGCGTTGAGGGGTCCGGGGAGCTGTTTTTT	CSVEGSGELFF
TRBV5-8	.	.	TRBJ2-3	TGTGCCAGCAGCTCTCCGGGGGCTATCACAGATACGCAGTATTTT	CASSSPGAITDTQYF
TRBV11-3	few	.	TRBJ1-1	TGTGCCAGCAGCCCGAGGGGGGCCCAAGGTCCCAACACTGAAGCTTTCTTT	CASSPRGAQGPNTEAFF
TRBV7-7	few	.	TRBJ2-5	TGTGCTAGCAGCTTGGTCGGGTCGAGGCGGGAGACCCAGTACTTC	CASSLVGSRRETQYF
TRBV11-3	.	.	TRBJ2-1	TGTGCCAGCAGCTTAGATCTATCTCGTGATGAGCAGTTCTTC	CASSLDLSRDEQFF
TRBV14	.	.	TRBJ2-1	TGTGCCAGCAGCCAAGTATCGGGAGTCTATGAGCAGTTCTTC	CASSQVSGVYEQFF
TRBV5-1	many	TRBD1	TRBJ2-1	TGCGCCAGCAGCGCCGGACAGGGAGCCTACAATGAGCAGTTCTTC	CASSAGQGAYNEQFF
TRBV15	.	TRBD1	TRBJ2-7	TGTGCCACCAGCATCAGGACAGGCTCCTACGAGCAGTACTTC	CATSIRTGSYEQYF
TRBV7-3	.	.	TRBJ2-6	TGTGCCAGCAGCTTCTCGGCTGGGGCCAACGTCCTGACTTTC	CASSFSAGANVLTF
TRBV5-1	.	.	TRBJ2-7	TGCGCCAGCAGCTTGGCCAGCGGACCCTACGAGCAGTACTTC	CASSLASGPYEQYF
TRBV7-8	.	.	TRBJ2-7	TGTGCCAGCACCACTCAATCCTGGAACGAGCAGTACTTC	CASTTQSWNEQYF
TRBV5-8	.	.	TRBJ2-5	TGTGCCAGCAGCCCCACCGGTGGCACCCAGTACTTC	CASSPTGGTQYF
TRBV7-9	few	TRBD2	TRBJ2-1	TGTGCCAGCAGCCTAATAGCGGGAGGTAAAAACAATGAGCAGTTCTTC	CASSLIAGGKNNEQFF
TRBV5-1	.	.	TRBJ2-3	TGCGCCAGCAGCTTTTCCGGGGGGCAGGCTAGGCCCACAGATACGCAGTATTTT	CASSFSGGQARPTDTQYF
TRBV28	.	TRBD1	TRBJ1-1	TGTGCCAGCAGTTCGGGACAGCCGAACACTGAAGCTTTCTTT	CASSSGQPNTEAFF
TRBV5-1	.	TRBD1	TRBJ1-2	TGCGCCAGCAGCTTGGGGGACAGGGCACTTAACTATGGCTACACCTTC	CASSLGDRALNYGYTF
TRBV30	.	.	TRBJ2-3	TGTGCCTGGAGTAAAGGGGGGACATTCGCAGATACGCAGTATTTT	CAWSKGGTFADTQYF
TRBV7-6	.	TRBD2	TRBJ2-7	TGTGCCAGCAGCACCCTGGGACTAGCGGCCTACGAGCAGTACTTC	CASSTLGLAAYEQYF
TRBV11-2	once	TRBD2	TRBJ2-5	TGTGCCAGCAGCTTAAGCGGGGTCATGGAGACCCAGTACTTC	CASSLSGVMETQYF
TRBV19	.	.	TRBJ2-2	TGTGCCAGTGGGAACGGGGCTAACACCGGGGAGCTGTTTTTT	CASGNGANTGELFF
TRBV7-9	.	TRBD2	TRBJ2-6	TGTGCCAGCAACTCGCGGGGGAGCTCTGGGGCCAACGTCCTGACTTTC	CASNSRGSSGANVLTF
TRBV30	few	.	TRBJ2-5	TGTGCCTGGAGTGAGAAGTCCCCGGAAACCCAGTACTTC	CAWSEKSPETQYF
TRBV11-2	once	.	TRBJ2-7	TGTGCCAGCAGCGGATTATCCTACGAGCAGTACTTC	CASSGLSYEQYF
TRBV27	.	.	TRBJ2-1	TGTGCCAGCAGCGGGGCCGGTTTTGAGCAGTTCTTC	CASSGAGFEQFF